The present TCR beta chain was sequenced within a study of T cell changes during pregnancy in multiple sclerosis. Produced via immunoSEQ multiplex PCR; TCRdb's table is partial and in-frame only. This table has just under 95,000 clones, over 80% appearing once. CDR1 MNHNS and CDR2 SASEGT come from the germline V gene. The V end lost 7 bases, the J end lost 1 base, and 14 bases lay between the germline ends. The CDR3 covers 14 residues. This clonotype was obtained from a female donor with multiple sclerosis, enrolled in a pregnancy study. V and J are TRBV6-1 and TRBJ2-7; D might be TRBD2 (5 bases). The source was peripheral blood, collected in the first trimester of pregnancy. This chain's CDR3 is CASTDAGPSYEQYF. For the CDR3, the DNA is TGTGCCAGCACCGACGCGGGTCCGTCCTACGAGCAGTACTTC.